The 30 T cell receptor beta chains below all came from one sample that was sequenced in a study of blood T cell repertoires in COVID-19. Using immunoSEQ multiplex PCR, the repertoire was profiled, and TCRdb retains in-frame clones only, with some absent. The sample consists of roughly 46,000 clones, 88% of them appearing once. Sequencing was done on a sample of peripheral blood. These receptors originate from a human donor with active COVID-19. The donor label of this sample is uncertain.

The chain is built from TRBV9 and TRBJ1-2; 9 bases line up with TRBD1. The V segment lost 4 bases and the J segment 5 bases; nucleotides outside the gene matches: 9. From germline, CDR1 is SGDLS and CDR2 YYNGEE. The CDR3 is 15 residues long. DNA for the CDR3: TGTGCCAGCAGCCCAGCACAGGGGGCTCCTTATGGCTACACCTTC. As protein: CASSPAQGAPYGYTF.

The CDR3 nucleotides are TGTGCCAGCAGTCCCACGACCGGGGGGTCTGTTGGTAGCAATCAGCCCCAGCATTTT. It yields the protein CASSPTTGGSVGSNQPQHF. The chain employs TRBV28 and TRBJ1-5; possible D gene TRBD1, 5 bases. Trimming pared 5 bases from V and 0 bases from J, leaving 23 bases between. The germline gives CDR1 MDHEN, CDR2 SYDVKM. The length of the CDR3 is 19 residues. Supplemented by reference TRBV28 and TRBJ1-5, the full variable domain reads DVKVTQSSRYLVKRTGEKVFLECVQDMDHENMFWYRQDPGLGLRLIYFSYDVKMKEKGDIPEGYSVSREKKERFSLILESASTNQTSMYLCASSPTTGGSVGSNQPQHFGDGTRLSIL.

The chain is built from TRBV5-1 and TRBJ2-3; 11 nucleotides align to TRBD2. In germline, CDR1 is SGHRS, CDR2 YFSETQ. After removal of 6 bases from V and 6 bases from J, the junction contained 6 bases not matched to a gene. The length of the CDR3 is 14 residues. DNA of the CDR3: TGCGCCAGCAAACTAGCGGGGGCTCGGGATACGCAGTATTTT. Translating it yields CASKLAGARDTQYF.

This clone was detected only a few times. This chain uses TRBV19 with TRBJ1-2; D perhaps matches TRBD1 (5 bases). The CDR3 contains 16 residues. In germline, CDR1 is LNHDA, CDR2 SQIVND (reference sequence). Trimming left V 0 bases short and J 8 bases short, with 19 bases between. CDR3: CASSIDRQPGRGGYTF. The CDR3 coding sequence is TGTGCCAGTAGTATAGATCGACAGCCTGGAAGAGGCGGCTACACCTTC.

The chain links TRBV7-3 to TRBJ2-1; 8 bases fit TRBD2. Germline trimming cut 5 bases from V and 7 bases from J; bases unmatched to any gene: 10. Germline lookup yields CDR1 SGHTA and CDR2 FQGTGA. The CDR3 sequence is 15 residues long. The CDR3 protein is CASSPIAGTLNEQFF. CDR3 nucleotide sequence: TGTGCCAGCAGCCCAATAGCGGGGACCCTTAATGAGCAGTTCTTC.

The CDR3 loop is CASSLSGGAHNEQFF. DNA for the CDR3: TGTGCCAGCAGCTTATCAGGAGGGGCCCACAATGAGCAGTTCTTC. V usage is TRBV7-9 and J usage is TRBJ2-1, with D possibly matching TRBD2 (6 bases). Trimming shortened V by 2 bases and J by 5 bases, and 13 bases separated the two germline ends. CDR3 size: 15 residues. CDR1 SEHNR and CDR2 FQNEAQ come from the germline V gene (reference sequence). Full variable domain (missing parts from reference TRBV7-9 and TRBJ2-1): DTGVSQNPRHKITKRGQNVTFRCDPISEHNRLYWYRQTLGQGPEFLTYFQNEAQLEKSRLLSDRFSAERPKGSFSTLEIQRTEQGDSAMYLCASSLSGGAHNEQFFGPGTRLTVL.

The chain combines TRBV28 with TRBJ1-2; maybe TRBD1 (5 bases). This CDR3 spans 13 amino acids. Germline V gene data show CDR1 as MDHEN and CDR2 as SYDVKM. Trimming removed 5 bases from V and 6 bases from J, with 13 bases in between. The CDR3 sequence is CASSVYKTDGYTF. The DNA of the CDR3 is TGTGCCAGCAGTGTATACAAGACAGATGGCTACACCTTC.

This chain joins TRBV4-3 and TRBJ2-3; unclear D gene. Germline loops: CDR1 LGHNA, CDR2 YSLEER. Trimming removed 0 bases from V and 0 bases from J, with 16 bases in between. The CDR3 is made up of 18 amino acids. DNA for the CDR3: TGCGCCAGCAGCCAAGATCCCCAGACCCTGACTAGCACAGATACGCAGTATTTT. The encoded protein is CASSQDPQTLTSTDTQYF.

The J gene is TRBJ1-1, the V gene TRBV9, with TRBD1 as a possible D gene (6 bases). Germline V CDR1 and CDR2: SGDLS, YYNGEE. The CDR3 is 13 residues long. Trimming took 2 bases from V and 2 from J, leaving 7 bases between them. CDR3 bases: TGTGCCAGCAGCGTGGGGACAAACACTGAAGCTTTCTTT. It encodes CASSVGTNTEAFF. The entire variable domain, with the rest obtained from reference TRBV9 and TRBJ1-1, is as follows: DSGVTQTPKHLITATGQRVTLRCSPRSGDLSVYWYQQSLDQGLQFLIQYYNGEERAKGNILERFSAQQFPDLHSELNLSSLELGDSALYFCASSVGTNTEAFFGQGTRLTVV.

This clone was seen only once. V and J are TRBV30 and TRBJ1-1; tentatively, D is TRBD1 (5 bases). The V and J ends lost 2 bases and 4 bases respectively, with 14 bases between them. CDR3 size: 14 residues. Per the germline V gene, CDR1 is GTSNPN and CDR2 is SVGIG (reference sequence). The CDR3 DNA follows: TGTGCCTGGAGTCAGGGACTGGGGGTCACTGAAGCTTTCTTT. Translation: CAWSQGLGVTEAFF.

The V gene is TRBV7-8, the J gene TRBJ1-5; D remains unclear. Trimming pared 4 bases from V and 0 bases from J, leaving 13 bases between. The CDR3 is 16 amino acids. Germline V gene data show CDR1 as SGHVS and CDR2 as FQNEAQ. CDR3 in DNA: TGTGCCAGCAGCTCCGATTCCGGGTATAGCAATCAGCCCCAGCATTTT. Its translation: CASSSDSGYSNQPQHF.

The chain recombines TRBV5-1 with TRBJ2-3; weak D call: TRBD2 (6 bases). The CDR3 is made up of 13 amino acids. CDR1 and CDR2 from the germline V gene are SGHRS and YFSETQ. V was pared by 4 bases and J by 0 bases, with 6 bases between. CDR3 bases: TGCGCCAGCAGCGGGACTAGCACAGATACGCAGTATTTT. It yields the protein CASSGTSTDTQYF.

The chain employs TRBV6-5 and TRBJ2-3; 7 nucleotides line up with TRBD1. V lost 7 bases and J lost 3; bases outside the gene matches: 10. This CDR3 has 15 amino acids. The germline V gene has CDR1 MNHEY and CDR2 SVGAGI. The CDR3 bases are TGTGCCAGCAACGAACAGGGGAAGAGGACAGATACGCAGTATTTT. It translates to CASNEQGKRTDTQYF.

The chain carries TRBV29-1 and TRBJ1-6; D is uncertain. In germline, CDR1 is SQVTM, CDR2 ANQGSEA. V dropped 7 bases and J dropped 0 bases, with 13 bases sitting between them. The CDR3 has 15 residues. CDR3 protein: CSARSGSSYNSPLHF. The CDR3 nucleotides read TGCAGCGCCCGGAGCGGCAGCTCCTATAATTCACCCCTCCACTTT.

This chain connects TRBV5-4 to TRBJ2-2, with TRBD2 matching over 12 bases. In germline, CDR1 is SGHNT, CDR2 YYREEE (reference sequence). The CDR3 is made up of 17 amino acids. V shed 3 bases, J shed 1 base, and the junction held 4 bases outside the gene matches. DNA for the CDR3: TGTGCCAGCAGCTCGAGACTAGCGGGGGTGAACACCGGGGAGCTGTTTTTT. Amino acid sequence: CASSSRLAGVNTGELFF.

This clone was seen only a few times. The chain has TRBV2 and TRBJ2-3; 13 positions agree with TRBD2. From germline, CDR1 is SNHLY and CDR2 FYNNEI. The CDR3 loop spans 16 amino acids. The V segment lost 0 bases and the J segment 5 bases; nucleotides outside the gene matches: 2. The DNA for the CDR3 is TGTGCCAGCAGTGAAGCACTAGCGGGGGGGCTAGATACGCAGTATTTT. Residues: CASSEALAGGLDTQYF.

This rearrangement joins TRBV7-3 to TRBJ2-1; D is uncertain. The ends were cut back, 5 bases at V and 2 bases at J, with 13 bases in the middle. The CDR3 contains 15 residues. From germline, CDR1 is SGHTA and CDR2 FQGTGA. The DNA of the CDR3 is TGTGCCAGCAGCGGAACGGAGAAACCCTACAATGAGCAGTTCTTC. Translated: CASSGTEKPYNEQFF.

The J gene is TRBJ2-7, the V gene TRBV7-9, with D hard to call. This CDR3 region has 14 residues. Germline V CDR1 and CDR2: SEHNR, FQNEAQ (reference sequence). V lost 1 base to trimming and J lost 3 bases, with 10 bases between them. CDR3 amino acids: CASSLGGTSYEQYF. The CDR3, as DNA: TGTGCCAGCAGCTTAGGAGGCACGAGCTACGAGCAGTACTTC.

This clone is a singleton in its sample. V usage is TRBV9 and J usage is TRBJ2-2, with 9 bases aligning to TRBD2. V lost 2 bases and J lost 6; bases outside the gene matches: 8. This CDR3 region has 16 residues. The germline CDR1 and CDR2 sequences are SGDLS and YYNGEE. The chain's CDR3 is CASSVAGGLLAGELFF. DNA of the CDR3: TGTGCCAGCAGCGTGGCGGGAGGGCTCCTGGCCGGGGAGCTGTTTTTT.

This rearrangement joins TRBV9 to TRBJ1-3; D remains unclear. The CDR3 has 16 amino acids. CDR1 SGDLS and CDR2 YYNGEE come from the germline V gene. V was cut by 2 bases and J by 0 bases, with 12 bases left in between. CDR3 DNA: TGTGCCAGCAGCGTGGGTGCAGGTCTCTCTGGAAACACCATATATTTT. It encodes CASSVGAGLSGNTIYF.

The genes are TRBV3-1 (or the pseudogene TRBV3-2) and TRBJ2-7, with 8 bases fitting TRBD1. The CDR3 is 14 amino acids. The germline V gene encodes CDR1 LGHDT and CDR2 YNNKEL (reference sequence). The junction had 2 bases not matched to a gene; V was cut back by 4 bases and J by 0 bases. In nucleotides, the CDR3 is TGTGCCAGCAGCCGCGGACAGGGCTCCTACGAGCAGTACTTC. Translating gives CASSRGQGSYEQYF.

This sequence joins TRBV3-1 (or the pseudogene TRBV3-2) and TRBJ1-1; D is possibly TRBD1 (5 bases). With 3 bases removed from V and 1 base from J, the gap between germline ends came to 12 bases. The CDR3 extends over 15 amino acids. Germline V gene sequence: CDR1 LGHDT, CDR2 YNNKEL (reference sequence). In DNA, the CDR3 is TGTGCCAGCAGCCAGCTAACCACAGGGAACACTGAAGCTTTCTTT. As protein: CASSQLTTGNTEAFF.

J is TRBJ1-2 and V is TRBV6-2 or TRBV6-3; D remains ambiguous. Trimming left V 2 bases short and J 6 bases short, with 13 bases between. CDR1 MNHEY and CDR2 SVGEGT come from the germline V gene. The CDR3 is 14 amino acids. The CDR3 DNA follows: TGTGCCAGCAGTTACGAATGGCGGTGGGATGGCTACACCTTC. The encoded protein is CASSYEWRWDGYTF.

The chain couples TRBV11-2 to TRBJ1-1; possible D gene TRBD1, 6 bases. The CDR3 has 13 amino acids. V lost 3 bases, J lost 4 bases, and 9 bases lay in between. Germline assignment: CDR1 SGHAT and CDR2 FQNNGV. The CDR3 spells CASSFRGITEAFF. DNA of the CDR3: TGTGCCAGCAGCTTCAGGGGAATCACTGAAGCTTTCTTT. The variable domain in full, completed from reference TRBV11-2 and TRBJ1-1, reads EAGVAQSPRYKIIEKRQSVAFWCNPISGHATLYWYQQILGQGPKLLIQFQNNGVVDDSQLPKDRFSAERLKGVDSTLKIQPAKLEDSAVYLCASSFRGITEAFFGQGTRLTVV.

This clone was seen more than once but under ten times. The chain recombines TRBV2 with TRBJ1-4; TRBD1 matches 9 bases. The germline gives CDR1 SNHLY, CDR2 FYNNEI. V lost 10 bases and J lost 5; bases outside the gene matches: 5. CDR3 length: 13 amino acids. DNA for the CDR3: TGTGCCACCGCCGGGACAGGGAATGAAAAACTGTTTTTT. Translating gives CATAGTGNEKLFF.

J is TRBJ2-2 and V is TRBV28; the match to TRBD1 covers 9 bases. Germline V gives CDR1 MDHEN, CDR2 SYDVKM. This CDR3 has 14 residues. The trim removed 7 bases at V and 9 bases at J, leaving 9 bases unmatched. CDR3 bases: TGTGCCAGCACTCTACAGGGGGCGGGCTGGGAGCTGTTTTTT. It encodes CASTLQGAGWELFF.

The genes are TRBV5-1 and TRBJ2-7, with D maybe TRBD1 (6 bases). Per germline, CDR1 SGHRS and CDR2 YFSETQ. V was shortened by 4 bases and J by 1 base, with 12 bases between the two germline ends. CDR3 length: 14 residues. The CDR3 reads CASSPGQISYEQYF. In DNA, the CDR3 is TGCGCCAGCAGCCCCGGACAGATATCCTACGAGCAGTACTTC.

The chain links TRBV29-1 to TRBJ2-1; D might be TRBD2 (6 bases). CDR1 and CDR2 (germline): SQVTM, ANQGSEA. The CDR3 is made up of 15 amino acids. V was pared by 1 base and J by 0 bases, with 10 bases between. The CDR3 loop is CSVEVWDSSYNEQFF. The CDR3 DNA is TGCAGCGTTGAAGTATGGGACTCCTCCTACAATGAGCAGTTCTTC.

The chain is built from TRBV11-3 and TRBJ1-3; D perhaps matches TRBD1 (6 bases). The CDR3 is 15 amino acids. Germline values: CDR1 SGHNT, CDR2 YENEEA. V gave up 4 bases and J gave up 2 bases, with 12 bases separating them. CDR3 in DNA: TGTGCCAGCAGCTCCCAGGGGACTACTGGAAACACCATATATTTT. This sequence encodes CASSSQGTTGNTIYF.

This chain links TRBV18 with TRBJ1-1, with 9 bases matching TRBD1. V trimming: 9 bases; J trimming: 5 bases; junction bases outside the gene matches: 10. This CDR3 has 14 residues. Looked up from germline, CDR1 is KGHSH and CDR2 is LQKENI. CDR3 residues: CASQEQGARTEAFF. As DNA, the CDR3 is TGTGCCAGTCAGGAACAGGGGGCGCGAACTGAAGCTTTCTTT.